The source of this T cell receptor beta chain is a study of T-cell memory formation after mild COVID-19. Germline V lookup: CDR1 MNHEY, CDR2 SVGAGI. The CDR3 spans 13 residues. Trimming took 2 bases from V and 13 from J, leaving 17 bases between them. This clonotype has a handful of counts. In TCRdb, the 5' RACE reads were re-called with MiXCR into one record per CDR3 protein. The sample has 210,000 or so distinct CDR3 sequences, 25% to 35% seen once. The origin of this receptor is an adult woman who had mild COVID-19 (a few samples of this study predate the infection). Cell type and time point are not known. The chain has TRBV6-5 and TRBJ1-1; D uncertain. The sample was PBMCs or a T cell subset sorted from them (not recorded which). CDR3 bases: TGTGCCAGCAGTTACCAAAGGGCAGGTCTTGGTTTCTTT. This gives the protein CASSYQRAGLGFF.